The sequence of this T cell receptor beta chain was determined in a study of blood T cell repertoires in COVID-19. Whole-study context: Both acute and convalescent COVID-19 samples were obtained from the United States, Italy and Spain. The analysed material was cDNA or gDNA that came from T cells, B-cell-depleted T cells, or PBMCs.

Germline V gene lookup returns CDR1 SGHRS and CDR2 YFSETQ. The CDR3 consists of 15 residues. V gave up 4 bases and J gave up 7 bases; unmatched junction bases: 10. Produced via immunoSEQ multiplex PCR; TCRdb's table is partial and in-frame only. The profile covers 150,000 to 200,000 clones, with 70% to 90% appearing a single time and roughly 2% taken by the ten largest. This TCR was sampled from a man aged 18 to 29 who had recovered from COVID-19. This sequence joins TRBV5-1 and TRBJ1-1, with 10 positions matching TRBD1. The sequenced sample was peripheral blood. CDR3 amino acids: CASSVRPGQGNEAFF. CDR3 sequence (DNA): TGCGCCAGCAGCGTACGGCCGGGACAGGGGAATGAAGCTTTCTTT.